The rows below give T cell receptor beta chains drawn from one sample of a study of blood T cell repertoires in COVID-19. Using immunoSEQ multiplex PCR, the repertoire was profiled, and TCRdb retains in-frame clones only, with some absent. There are roughly 90,000 clones in the sample; about 80% occur only once, and around a tenth lies in the top ten. Sequencing was done on a sample of peripheral blood. These receptor sequences come from a woman in her sixties or seventies with acute or convalescent COVID-19. Each CDR3 is given with its conserved first and last residue. Not all rows give a size; the values are once, few, many and, for expanded clones, a class.

cdr3_aa | cdr3_length | clone_size | j_call | v_call
CSASDDGNTIYF | 12 | - | TRBJ1-3 | TRBV20-1
CASSSYGQGRGNEQFF | 16 | - | TRBJ2-1 | TRBV5-1
CASSLTGTSFVETQYF | 16 | - | TRBJ2-5 | TRBV9
CASSPGLAGGNEQFF | 15 | - | TRBJ2-1 | TRBV3-1/TRBV3-2
CASSFRESYGYTF | 13 | - | TRBJ1-2 | TRBV27
CASSVDKRRFTGELFF | 16 | - | TRBJ2-2 | TRBV9
CASSFSRAAGTGESPLHF | 18 | - | TRBJ1-6 | TRBV7-2
CASSPLGAEQFF | 12 | - | TRBJ2-1 | TRBV12-3/TRBV12-4
CASSNPGLAGDRETQYF | 17 | - | TRBJ2-5 | TRBV2
CASSPRDSSGNTIYF | 15 | - | TRBJ1-3 | TRBV18
CASSSSLGAEAFF | 13 | few | TRBJ1-1 | TRBV6-5
CASSPGQGTPRSSYEQYF | 18 | once | TRBJ2-7 | TRBV6-2/TRBV6-3
CASRAQGAGINSPLHF | 16 | once | TRBJ1-6 | TRBV25-1
CASSYSRDRGYEQYF | 15 | - | TRBJ2-7 | TRBV6-5
CASSLVGTSGGKPYEQYF | 18 | - | TRBJ2-7 | TRBV7-8
CASRVTEGSEAFF | 13 | once | TRBJ1-1 | TRBV6-5
CSASGVAGGTDTQYF | 15 | - | TRBJ2-3 | TRBV20-1
CSVGQYQETQYF | 12 | - | TRBJ2-5 | TRBV29-1
CASSPRLSSYNEQFF | 15 | once | TRBJ2-1 | TRBV19
CASSQSGQGDTGQHF | 15 | once | TRBJ1-5 | TRBV16
CASSYGQGEMEETQYF | 16 | - | TRBJ2-5 | TRBV5-1
CASSLGLAGAYEQFF | 15 | - | TRBJ2-1 | TRBV5-5
CSASLGTSGGRAVYEQYF | 18 | once | TRBJ2-7 | TRBV20-1
CASRYREKETQYF | 13 | - | TRBJ2-5 | TRBV2
CASSLLAGGRNEQFF | 15 | - | TRBJ2-1 | TRBV3-1/TRBV3-2
CASSRGGVYGYTF | 13 | - | TRBJ1-2 | TRBV4-1
CASSKVDFYNEQFF | 14 | - | TRBJ2-1 | TRBV21-1